The 2 T cell receptor beta chains in this list originate from one sample, sequenced in a study of tumor-infiltrating lymphocytes in primary liver carcinoma. The study extracted blood RNA from unsorted whole blood and also extracted germline DNA. The investigators made TCR beta cDNA from approximately 0.5 ug total RNA, using a constant-region primer. ARM-PCR was slightly modified, and three nested multiplex PCR rounds with it gave rise to the TCR beta libraries. TRBV1-TRBV30 forward primers paired with a C-beta reverse primer drove the first two PCR rounds, ten to eleven cycles each. Each CDR3 protein is one row after TCRdb ran MiXCR on the multiplex PCR reads. The sample has some 180,000 distinct CDR3 sequences; over 45% are singletons. The sample comprised peripheral blood. The receptors here all came from a man aged 40-49 years with primary liver carcinoma and hepatitis B virus infection.

V gene TRBV6-6 combines with J gene TRBJ1-1; weak D call: TRBD1 (6 bases). Trimming stripped 3 bases from V and 4 bases from J, with 27 bases between. The CDR3 spans 19 residues. Looked up from germline, CDR1 is MNHNY and CDR2 is SVGAGI (reference sequence). In DNA, the CDR3 is TGTGCCAGCAGTTATGATGTGAACAGGGAAGTGAGTGGATTCACTGAAGCTTTCTTT. As protein: CASSYDVNREVSGFTEAFF.

Notes on this clonotype: A junction end diverges from the germline sequence, so it may reflect a read error. V is TRBV12-3 or TRBV12-4 and J is TRBJ2-2, with 8 nucleotides matching TRBD1. The CDR3 runs 17 residues. CDR3 nucleotides: TGTACCAGCAGCCACCAATCCGGGACAGGAAACACCGGGGAGCTGTTTTTT. Encoded protein: CTSSHQSGTGNTGELFF.